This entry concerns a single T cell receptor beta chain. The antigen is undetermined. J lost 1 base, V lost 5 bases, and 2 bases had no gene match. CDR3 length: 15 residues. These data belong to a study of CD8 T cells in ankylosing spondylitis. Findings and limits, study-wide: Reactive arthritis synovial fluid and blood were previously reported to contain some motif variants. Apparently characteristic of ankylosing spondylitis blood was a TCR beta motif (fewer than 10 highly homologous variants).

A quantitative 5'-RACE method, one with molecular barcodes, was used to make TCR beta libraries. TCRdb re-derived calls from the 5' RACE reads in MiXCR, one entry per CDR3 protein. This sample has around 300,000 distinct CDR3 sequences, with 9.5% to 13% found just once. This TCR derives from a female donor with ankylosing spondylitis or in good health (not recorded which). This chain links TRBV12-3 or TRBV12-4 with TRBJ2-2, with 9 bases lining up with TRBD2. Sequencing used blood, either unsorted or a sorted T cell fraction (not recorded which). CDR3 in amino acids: CASSRLAENTGELFF. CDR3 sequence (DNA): TGTGCCAGCAGTCGACTAGCGGAGAACACCGGGGAGCTGTTTTTT.